One sample yielded the 7 T cell receptor beta chains listed below, sequenced in a study of OX40 agonist ivuxolimab in advanced cancers. Method: immunoSEQ multiplex PCR; TCRdb's copy keeps in-frame clones and lacks some. The sample lists about 140,000 clones, more than 85% occurring once. The sequencing used CD4+ or CD8+ T cells sorted from blood, collected in a trial of the OX40 agonist ivuxolimab. The receptors were sampled from an adult with an advanced solid tumor such as melanoma, head and neck, liver or kidney cancer.

V and J are TRBV6-5 and TRBJ2-7; 10 bases fit TRBD2. Germline assignment: CDR1 MNHEY and CDR2 SVGAGI. Germline trimming cut 6 bases from V and 0 bases from J; bases unmatched to any gene: 5. The CDR3 runs to 15 residues. The CDR3 reads CASRVSGGSSYEQYF. DNA of the CDR3: TGTGCCAGCAGGGTTAGCGGGGGGAGCTCCTACGAGCAGTACTTC.

This chain links TRBV9 with TRBJ2-2, with 9 bases lining up with TRBD1. Losses at the gene ends were 3 bases for V and 6 bases for J; bases not matched to a gene: 6. The CDR3 is made up of 15 amino acids. CDR1 and CDR2 from the germline V gene are SGDLS and YYNGEE. CDR3 region: CASSGHTGGAGELFF. The CDR3 coding sequence is TGTGCCAGCAGCGGGCACACAGGGGGCGCCGGGGAGCTGTTTTTT. The complete variable domain, with remaining parts taken from reference TRBV9 and TRBJ2-2, reads DSGVTQTPKHLITATGQRVTLRCSPRSGDLSVYWYQQSLDQGLQFLIQYYNGEERAKGNILERFSAQQFPDLHSELNLSSLELGDSALYFCASSGHTGGAGELFFGEGSRLTVL.

Regarding this clone: Within the sample, other DNA sequences also encode this same CDR3. The chain employs TRBV11-2 and TRBJ2-7; D is uncertain. Trimming pared 1 base from V and 3 bases from J, leaving 4 bases between. The germline gives CDR1 SGHAT, CDR2 FQNNGV. The length of the CDR3 is 12 residues. The CDR3 spells CASSLVGYEQYF. Written as DNA, the CDR3 is TGTGCCAGCAGCTTAGTCGGCTACGAGCAGTACTTC.

This clone was counted once. The V call is TRBV2, the J call TRBJ2-2; TRBD1 might be the D (6 bases). V lost 6 bases to trimming and J lost 4 bases, with 9 bases between them. This CDR3 is built from 13 residues. Germline V gene sequence: CDR1 SNHLY, CDR2 FYNNEI. CDR3 amino acids: CASSRGGTGELFF. The CDR3 DNA reads TGTGCCAGCAGCAGGGGCGGCACCGGGGAGCTGTTTTTT. Using reference TRBV2 and TRBJ2-2 for the parts outside the CDR3, the full variable domain is EPEVTQTPSHQVTQMGQEVILRCVPISNHLYFYWYRQILGQKVEFLVSFYNNEISEKSEIFDDQFSVERPDGSNFTLKIRSTKLEDSAMYFCASSRGGTGELFFGEGSRLTVL.

This clone was detected only once. This chain uses TRBV6-6 with TRBJ2-5; perhaps TRBD2 as D (5 bases). This CDR3 region has 12 residues. The V gene lost 5 bases and the J gene lost 5 bases, with 9 bases spanning the gap. CDR1 is MNHNY, CDR2 SVGAGI, per germline (reference sequence). The DNA of the CDR3 is TGTGCCAGCAGTCGGAGGCGCGAGACCCAGTACTTC. It yields the protein CASSRRRETQYF.

The rearrangement uses TRBV30 and TRBJ1-2; tentative D call: TRBD1 (6 bases). The length of the CDR3 is 13 residues. V lost 3 bases and J 6 bases, leaving 14 bases between the germline ends. In germline, CDR1 is GTSNPN, CDR2 SVGIG (reference sequence). The CDR3 reads CAWRVPGTNGYTF. CDR3 in DNA: TGTGCCTGGAGAGTCCCCGGGACAAATGGCTACACCTTC.

This chain connects TRBV6-5 to TRBJ2-1; TRBD2 might be the D (6 bases). This CDR3 has 15 amino acids. The V end lost 2 bases, the J end lost 7 bases, and 15 bases lay between the germline ends. CDR1 and CDR2 (germline): MNHEY, SVGAGI. The CDR3 DNA follows: TGTGCCAGCAGTTACGGGACTCGGGTCGTAAATGAGCAGTTCTTC. This translates into CASSYGTRVVNEQFF.